Below, 18 T cell receptor beta chains from the same sample are listed, as sequenced in a study of Ad26.COV2.S vaccination and SARS-CoV-2 variants. Method: immunoSEQ multiplex PCR; TCRdb's copy keeps in-frame clones and lacks some. The repertoire holds about 400,000 clones, approximately 89% seen once, with around 1.9% in the top ten. Treatment in this sample: around 19 received Ad26.COV2.S at low or high dose, single or two shots; about 5 received placebo; per-sample allocation not given. Sampling was done on day 63 after the first vaccine or placebo injection. This sample comprised peripheral blood, obtained in a trial of Ad26.COV2.S vaccine versus placebo. The receptor source for this set is a person between 18 and 65 years old who received the Ad26.COV2.S COVID-19 vaccine or a placebo.

The V call is TRBV7-8, the J call TRBJ1-1; 10 nucleotides agree with TRBD1. The V and J ends lost 6 bases and 2 bases, in that order; junction bases with no gene match: 9. The CDR3 runs 16 residues. Germline V gives CDR1 SGHVS, CDR2 FQNEAQ. The CDR3 loop is CASSHGQGVSNTEAFF. CDR3 sequence (DNA): TGTGCCAGCAGTCATGGACAGGGGGTTTCAAACACTGAAGCTTTCTTT. Looking up the rest from reference TRBV7-8 and TRBJ1-1 gives the full variable domain: GAGVSQSPRYKVAKRGQDVALRCDPISGHVSLFWYQQALGQGPEFLTYFQNEAQLDKSGLPSDRFFAERPEGSVSTLKIQRTQQEDSAVYLCASSHGQGVSNTEAFFGQGTRLTVV.

The V gene is TRBV5-1, the J gene TRBJ2-1; the D call may be TRBD1 or TRBD2 (6 bases each). CDR3 length: 15 residues. The V end was cut by 0 bases, the J end by 12 bases, with 19 bases between. CDR1 is SGHRS and CDR2 is YFSETQ in the germline V gene. CDR3 in amino acids: CASSLDPGARRGQFF. The CDR3 DNA follows: TGCGCCAGCAGCTTGGACCCGGGGGCCCGGAGGGGGCAGTTCTTC.

This clone was counted once. The genes are TRBV6-5 and TRBJ1-5; D unresolved. Trimming pared 0 bases from V and 7 bases from J, leaving 7 bases between. The CDR3 is made up of 13 amino acids. The V gene's germline CDR1 is MNHEY and CDR2 SVGAGI. The chain's CDR3 is CASSYSGRQPQHF. DNA of the CDR3: TGTGCCAGCAGTTACTCCGGACGGCAGCCCCAGCATTTT.

The J gene is TRBJ2-1, the V gene TRBV27; the match to TRBD1 covers 7 bases. The CDR3 runs 15 residues. Germline V gene data show CDR1 as MNHEY and CDR2 as SMNVEV (reference sequence). Losses at the gene ends were 3 bases for V and 5 bases for J; bases not matched to a gene: 7. The DNA of the CDR3 is TGTGCCAGCAGTTTTTGGGAGACAGGGAACAATGAGCAGTTCTTC. As protein: CASSFWETGNNEQFF.

This chain links TRBV5-1 with TRBJ1-1; no clear D gene. The CDR3 covers 12 residues. Germline loops: CDR1 SGHRS, CDR2 YFSETQ. Trimming pared 3 bases from V and 5 bases from J, leaving 8 bases between. The chain's CDR3 is CASSSSRTEAFF. The CDR3 nucleotides read TGCGCCAGCAGCTCATCAAGAACTGAAGCTTTCTTT.

J is TRBJ2-7 and V is TRBV19, with D unclear. This CDR3 region has 15 residues. Per germline, CDR1 LNHDA and CDR2 SQIVND (reference sequence). Trimming left V 6 bases short and J 0 bases short, with 15 bases between. The CDR3 bases are TGTGCCAGTAGCCCACAGCAACCGGGCTCCTACGAGCAGTACTTC. Translated: CASSPQQPGSYEQYF.

The genes are TRBV5-4 and TRBJ2-7, with 10 bases fitting TRBD1. The CDR3 has 13 residues. Germline V gene data show CDR1 as SGHNT and CDR2 as YYREEE (reference sequence). V trimming: 0 bases; J trimming: 10 bases; junction bases outside the gene matches: 4. CDR3 amino acids: CASSLVGTGDQYF. CDR3 nucleotides: TGTGCCAGCAGCTTGGTTGGGACAGGGGATCAGTACTTC.

V is TRBV19 and J is TRBJ1-6, with D possibly matching TRBD1 (6 bases). The V end was cut by 5 bases, the J end by 9 bases, with 14 bases between. Germline V gene sequence: CDR1 LNHDA, CDR2 SQIVND (reference sequence). The length of the CDR3 is 14 residues. The CDR3 is CASSLGQRGSPLHF. DNA for the CDR3: TGTGCCAGTAGTCTCGGACAGAGGGGTTCACCCCTCCACTTT. The full variable domain, with the rest looked up from reference TRBV19 and TRBJ1-6, is DGGITQSPKYLFRKEGQNVTLSCEQNLNHDAMYWYRQDPGQGLRLIYYSQIVNDFQKGDIAEGYSVSREKKESFPLTVTSAQKNPTAFYLCASSLGQRGSPLHFGNGTRLTVT.

Only a few counts were recorded for this clone. V and J are TRBV9 and TRBJ1-6; 10 positions agree with TRBD1. Germline V lookup: CDR1 SGDLS, CDR2 YYNGEE. The CDR3 covers 17 residues. Trimming took 2 bases from V and 3 from J; bases not matched to a gene: 5. The CDR3 DNA is TGTGCCAGCAGCGTGGGGGGACAGGGGAACTATAATTCACCCCTCCACTTT. It specifies CASSVGGQGNYNSPLHF.

This clone has only one observation. J is TRBJ1-3 and V is TRBV19, with D maybe TRBD1 (6 bases). The V and J ends lost 6 bases and 4 bases respectively, with 13 bases between them. The CDR3 extends over 14 amino acids. CDR1 and CDR2 (germline): LNHDA, SQIVND (reference sequence). CDR3 bases: TGTGCCAGTAGCCTGAGGGGGGGAGGAAACACCATATATTTT. Translation: CASSLRGGGNTIYF.

V gene TRBV7-2 combines with J gene TRBJ1-6; possibly TRBD1 for D (5 bases). CDR1 is SGHTA and CDR2 is FQGNSA in the germline V gene. Trimming cost V 3 bases and J 4 bases, with 10 bases left between them. The CDR3 covers 15 residues. The CDR3 region is CASSLRGDYNSPLHF. Here the CDR3 DNA reads TGTGCCAGCAGCTTGAGGGGCGATTATAATTCACCCCTCCACTTT.

In the case of this clone: Other DNA sequences in the sample encode the same CDR3. The chain combines TRBV3-1 (or the pseudogene TRBV3-2) with TRBJ2-2; D call uncertain. Trimming left V 2 bases short and J 0 bases short, with 4 bases between. In germline, CDR1 is LGHDT, CDR2 YNNKEL (reference sequence). There are 14 residues in the CDR3. CDR3 in amino acids: CASSQITNTGELFF. The CDR3 DNA sequence: TGTGCCAGCAGCCAAATAACGAACACCGGGGAGCTGTTTTTT.

The J gene is TRBJ2-1, the V gene TRBV7-3; 8 bases fit TRBD2. Looked up from germline, CDR1 is SGHTA and CDR2 is FQGTGA. The CDR3 has 15 amino acids. Trimming at V came to 5 bases and at J to 0 bases, leaving 3 bases not matched to a gene. The CDR3 is CASSAGTSSYNEQFF. The CDR3 DNA sequence: TGTGCCAGCAGCGCTGGGACTAGCTCCTACAATGAGCAGTTCTTC.

The V call is TRBV4-1, the J call TRBJ1-3; D is ambiguous. Germline loops: CDR1 MGHRA, CDR2 YSYEKL. CDR3 length: 17 amino acids. The V and J ends lost 1 base and 0 bases respectively, with 13 bases between them. CDR3 loop: CASSQGVGRYSGNTIYF. CDR3 in DNA: TGCGCCAGCAGCCAAGGGGTCGGGCGTTACTCTGGAAACACCATATATTTT.

This rearrangement joins TRBV29-1 to TRBJ1-3; tentatively, D is TRBD1 (5 bases). V was shortened by 5 bases and J by 0 bases, with 26 bases between the two germline ends. CDR3 size: 19 residues. Germline V CDR1 and CDR2: SQVTM, ANQGSEA. In DNA form, the CDR3 reads TGCAGCGTTCCCCTCTGGGGAGTCCGGGGGACCGTCTCTGGAAACACCATATATTTT. Protein: CSVPLWGVRGTVSGNTIYF.

Remarks on this clone: This specimen includes other DNA sequences encoding the same CDR3. The V call is TRBV6-5, the J call TRBJ2-7; TRBD1 matches at 9 bases. The V gene's germline CDR1 is MNHEY and CDR2 SVGAGI. V lost 4 bases, J lost 4 bases, and 5 bases stayed unmatched. This CDR3 has 14 amino acids. This chain's CDR3 is CASSLGTGSYEQYF. CDR3 nucleotide sequence: TGTGCCAGCAGTTTGGGGACAGGGTCGTACGAGCAGTACTTC.

The gene calls are TRBV6-5 and TRBJ1-3; D is uncertain. The germline CDR1 and CDR2 sequences are MNHEY and SVGAGI. The CDR3 has 11 residues. V was trimmed by 5 bases and J by 4 bases, leaving 3 bases between them. In DNA, the CDR3 is TGTGCCAGCAGTCAAGGAAACACCATATATTTT. Translated, it gives CASSQGNTIYF.

The chain carries TRBV6-2 or TRBV6-3 and TRBJ2-7; D gene unclear. From germline, CDR1 is MNHEY and CDR2 SVGEGT. The V end was cut by 3 bases, the J end by 0 bases, with 9 bases between. The CDR3 sequence is 14 residues long. For the CDR3, the DNA is TGTGCCAGCAGTTATGGGCAGATCTCCTACGAGCAGTACTTC. This encodes CASSYGQISYEQYF.